Here is one TCR beta chain with its context. In its sample, this clonotype was seen many times. Its cognate antigen has yet to be identified. Base-call qualities are not available, and no considerably larger clone is one nucleotide away. The data derive from a study of response to subunit inactivated influenza vaccine listed by TCRdb under 2018. Context from the whole study: To follow how T cells responded to a trivalent subunit inactivated influenza vaccine, the researchers relied on deep quantitative profiling of the T cell receptor repertoire.

The library was obtained by RT-PCR. Sequencing was performed on an Illumina HiSeq 2500. TCRdb's own reprocessing of the public reads used fastp at Q25 and MiXCR and kept productive beta chains. Identical CDR3 protein sequences are pooled into one entry, listed with their most common genes and DNA. Across this sample there are over 750,000 distinct CDR3 sequences, with around 20% seen only once. Roughly 10% of the sample rests with the top ten. What the work shows at the level of the full study, not this receptor alone: It was suggested by the authors that each seasonal influenza vaccination may recruit only a limited number of new T cells.

This TCR was recovered from a middle-aged man who received an inactivated influenza vaccine. Donor details come from another sample of the same person, matched by shared clones. Material: PBMCs from blood, obtained around 5 days after vaccination.

In nucleotide form, the sequence is TGCGCCAGCAGCTTGACCGGGACAGTAACTTCTAGCACAGATACGCAGTATTTT. The translation is CASSLTGTVTSSTDTQYF. The rearranged segments are TRBV5-1 and TRBJ2-3, with TRBD1 matching 7 junction bases. Trimming takes 1 base off V and 0 bases off J; junction bases not matched to a gene: 11. The CDR3 sequence holds 18 residues, the cysteine and phenylalanine included. The retained sequence is limited to the CDR3, 54 bases, with the frame set at the first base. The germline V gene sets CDR1 to SGHRS and CDR2 to YFSETQ.